One sample yielded the 24 T cell receptor beta chains listed below, sequenced in a study of blood T cell repertoires in COVID-19. The data were produced by immunoSEQ multiplex PCR, yet TCRdb's version contains in-frame clones alone and is incomplete. The sample comprises some 130,000 clones, around 80% of which are singletons, and 10% to 11% rests with the top ten. Sequenced sample: peripheral blood. Source of these receptors: a human donor in a cohort sampled during active COVID-19.

This clone showed up just a few times. This chain connects TRBV12-3 or TRBV12-4 to TRBJ1-5; D is unresolved. Trimming removed 8 bases from V and 5 bases from J, with 13 bases in between. The CDR3 extends over 13 amino acids. The CDR3 region is CASVRGQHQPQHF. Written as DNA, the CDR3 is TGTGCCAGCGTTCGGGGTCAGCATCAGCCCCAGCATTTT.

There are a few counts of this clone. The V and J genes are TRBV7-9 and TRBJ2-2; TRBD1 matches at 7 bases. Trimming cost V 6 bases and J 2 bases; bases outside gene matches: 6. The CDR3 covers 15 residues. Germline values: CDR1 SEHNR, CDR2 FQNEAQ (reference sequence). In DNA form, the CDR3 reads TGTGCCAGCAGTTACGGGACAGCTAACACCGGGGAGCTGTTTTTT. Residues: CASSYGTANTGELFF.

V is TRBV5-8 and J is TRBJ2-3; 11 bases line up with TRBD2. V lost 1 base and J lost 2; bases outside the gene matches: 9. There are 18 residues in the CDR3. CDR1 and CDR2 from the germline V gene are SGHTS and YDEGEE. The CDR3, as DNA: TGTGCCAGCAGCTTGACGCGACTAGCGGGGTACACCACAGATACGCAGTATTTT. It is translated as CASSLTRLAGYTTDTQYF.

This chain connects TRBV4-1 to TRBJ1-6, with D unclear. With 3 bases removed from V and 7 bases from J, the gap between germline ends came to 16 bases. CDR1 is MGHRA, CDR2 YSYEKL, per germline. The CDR3 length is 16 residues. The CDR3 DNA reads TGCGCCAGCAGCCAGCTGACGGTTCCGGGGAATTCACCCCTCCACTTT. Residues: CASSQLTVPGNSPLHF.

This clone has a single count. V is TRBV6-5 and J is TRBJ1-5; 10 positions agree with TRBD1. Looked up from germline, CDR1 is MNHEY and CDR2 is SVGAGI. With V trimmed by 2 bases and J by 2 bases, 0 bases remained unmatched. The CDR3 sequence is 15 residues long. CDR3 protein: CASSYGTGGNQPQHF. DNA for the CDR3: TGTGCCAGCAGTTACGGGACAGGGGGCAATCAGCCCCAGCATTTT.

This clone was observed a handful of times. The J gene is TRBJ1-6, the V gene TRBV7-9; D not certain. The CDR3 runs 15 residues. Trimming shortened V by 1 base and J by 3 bases, and 7 bases separated the two germline ends. Germline CDR1 reads SEHNR; CDR2 reads FQNEAQ (reference sequence). The CDR3 protein is CASSLEEDYNSPLHF. CDR3 nucleotide sequence: TGTGCCAGCAGCTTAGAGGAGGACTATAATTCACCCCTCCACTTT.

The gene calls are TRBV19 and TRBJ1-1; D gene unclear. Germline lookup yields CDR1 LNHDA and CDR2 SQIVND (reference sequence). The CDR3 runs 14 residues. Trimming stripped 5 bases from V and 5 bases from J, with 15 bases between. The CDR3: CASSLASAGTEAFF. The CDR3 DNA sequence: TGTGCCAGTAGTCTGGCCAGTGCGGGGACTGAAGCTTTCTTT.

This clone was observed a handful of times. The gene calls are TRBV28 and TRBJ2-7, with D maybe TRBD1 (6 bases). V lost 1 base to trimming and J lost 3 bases, with 16 bases between them. The CDR3 consists of 16 residues. Germline-derived CDR1 and CDR2 are MDHEN and SYDVKM. The CDR3 is CASSLFGAGEFYEQYF. The CDR3, as DNA: TGTGCCAGCAGTTTATTTGGGGCAGGGGAATTCTACGAGCAGTACTTC.

The chain couples TRBV5-1 to TRBJ2-1; D remains unclear. The CDR3 has 16 amino acids. V was cut by 5 bases and J by 6 bases, with 21 bases left in between. Germline V gene sequence: CDR1 SGHRS, CDR2 YFSETQ. DNA for the CDR3: TGCGCCAGCAGAGTGTCCGCCCCCTCGTCGGGCAATGAGCAGTTCTTC. Translating it yields CASRVSAPSSGNEQFF.

The gene calls are TRBV9 and TRBJ1-4; tentative D call: TRBD1 (6 bases). Germline CDR1 is SGDLS and CDR2 is YYNGEE. With 4 bases removed from V and 1 base from J, the gap between germline ends came to 11 bases. The CDR3 has 15 residues. This CDR3 reads CASSLGHETNEKLFF. The CDR3 nucleotides are TGTGCCAGCAGCTTGGGACACGAAACTAATGAAAAACTGTTTTTT.

This chain uses TRBV5-1 with TRBJ2-1, with D unresolved. V gave up 4 bases and J gave up 4 bases, with 9 bases separating them. The CDR3 consists of 13 residues. The germline V gene encodes CDR1 SGHRS and CDR2 YFSETQ. The DNA for the CDR3 is TGCGCCAGCAGCATGGACGGTTACAATGAGCAGTTCTTC. This translates into CASSMDGYNEQFF.

The chain uses TRBV18 and TRBJ2-6, with D perhaps matching TRBD2 (5 bases). This CDR3 comprises 14 residues. Trimming removed 6 bases from V and 2 bases from J, with 8 bases in between. Germline loops: CDR1 KGHSH, CDR2 LQKENI. CDR3 sequence: CASSGVAGANVLTF. CDR3 nucleotides: TGTGCCAGCTCCGGGGTGGCTGGGGCCAACGTCCTGACTTTC.

The chain has TRBV3-1 (or the pseudogene TRBV3-2) and TRBJ2-7; perhaps TRBD2 as D (7 bases). Germline V lookup: CDR1 LGHDT, CDR2 YNNKEL (reference sequence). Between the trimmed V and J ends, which lost 3 bases and 1 base, there was a span of 19 bases. The CDR3 runs to 17 residues. CDR3 sequence: CASSHKGRGVLSYEQYF. The CDR3 bases are TGTGCCAGCAGCCACAAGGGGAGGGGGGTGCTATCCTACGAGCAGTACTTC.

The genes are TRBV7-9 and TRBJ1-2; maybe TRBD1 (5 bases). V was clipped by 5 bases and J by 8 bases, with 9 bases between them. This CDR3 region has 11 residues. The germline CDR1 and CDR2 sequences are SEHNR and FQNEAQ (reference sequence). CDR3 coding DNA: TGTGCCAGCAGCCCAGGGTACGGCTACACCTTC. This sequence encodes CASSPGYGYTF.

The V call is TRBV11-2, the J call TRBJ1-1; 7 nucleotides agree with TRBD1. With V trimmed by 3 bases and J by 2 bases, 6 bases remained unmatched. Germline CDR1 reads SGHAT; CDR2 reads FQNNGV. The CDR3 is made up of 15 amino acids. Here the CDR3 reads CASSLGTVPNTEAFF. The DNA of the CDR3 is TGTGCCAGCAGCTTGGGGACAGTTCCTAACACTGAAGCTTTCTTT.

The gene calls are TRBV30 and TRBJ1-2; the D gene is possibly TRBD1 (5 bases). The V gene's germline CDR1 is GTSNPN and CDR2 SVGIG (reference sequence). CDR3 length: 13 amino acids. Trimming took off 0 bases at V and 5 bases at J, with 10 bases between the two ends. CDR3 DNA: TGTGCCTGGAGTGTGGGCAGGGATTATGGCTACACCTTC. Amino acid sequence: CAWSVGRDYGYTF.

The chain couples TRBV5-1 to TRBJ2-1; 8 bases line up with TRBD1. The junction had 5 bases not matched to a gene; V was cut back by 4 bases and J by 8 bases. Germline-derived CDR1 and CDR2 are SGHRS and YFSETQ. The CDR3 is 13 amino acids. The CDR3 coding sequence is TGCGCCAGCAGCCGGGGACAGGCCCATGAGCAGTTCTTC. Its protein is CASSRGQAHEQFF.

The rearrangement joins TRBV24-1 to TRBJ2-2, with 7 bases identical to TRBD1. Germline values: CDR1 KGHDR, CDR2 SFDVKD. Trimming took 7 bases from V and 2 from J; bases not matched to a gene: 12. This CDR3 spans 17 amino acids. The CDR3 region has the DNA TGTGCCACCAGGGCAAACTTGGGACAGCCTAACACCGGGGAGCTGTTTTTT. It encodes CATRANLGQPNTGELFF.

This clone was seen only once. The rearrangement uses TRBV27 and TRBJ2-1; 7 bases map to TRBD1. The CDR3 has 14 residues. The J segment lost 10 bases and the V segment lost 11 bases, leaving 17 bases of the junction unmatched. Looked up from germline, CDR1 is MNHEY and CDR2 is SMNVEV (reference sequence). The CDR3 reads CAGTGQSPRGEQFF. The CDR3 DNA follows: TGTGCCGGAACGGGACAGAGTCCCCGAGGCGAGCAGTTCTTC.

This sequence joins TRBV5-5 and TRBJ2-7; 10 bases line up with TRBD1. V trimming: 4 bases; J trimming: 3 bases; junction bases outside the gene matches: 4. The germline V gene encodes CDR1 SGHKS and CDR2 YYEKEE (reference sequence). The CDR3 loop spans 14 amino acids. This CDR3 is CASSKGQGGYEQYF. The DNA of the CDR3 is TGTGCCAGCAGCAAAGGACAGGGGGGCTACGAGCAGTACTTC.

This clone has just a few counts. The V and J genes are TRBV2 and TRBJ1-5; 8 nucleotides align to TRBD1. V was clipped by 6 bases and J by 4 bases; unmatched bases: 5. This CDR3 contains 14 residues. Germline V gene data show CDR1 as SNHLY and CDR2 as FYNNEI. CDR3: CASRRDRPNQPQHF. DNA of the CDR3: TGTGCCAGCAGGCGGGACAGGCCGAATCAGCCCCAGCATTTT.

This clone was seen a single time. V usage is TRBV4-2 and J usage is TRBJ2-7; D possibly corresponds to TRBD2 (5 bases). Trimming removed 1 base at V and 1 base at J, with 14 bases between. Germline CDR1 and CDR2: LGHNA and YNFKEQ. The CDR3 is 16 amino acids. The CDR3 sequence is CASSQVLAAPSYEQYF. The CDR3 region has the DNA TGTGCCAGCAGCCAAGTGCTAGCAGCCCCTTCCTACGAGCAGTACTTC.

This clone turned up a few times. V gene TRBV7-9 combines with J gene TRBJ1-2; D unresolved. V lost 1 base and J lost 8, with 11 bases in between. Germline loops: CDR1 SEHNR, CDR2 FQNEAQ (reference sequence). This CDR3 spans 13 amino acids. The CDR3 nucleotides read TGTGCCAGCAGCTTAGTGGGCCCCGGCGGCTACACCTTC. Protein sequence: CASSLVGPGGYTF.

The DNA for the CDR3 is TGTGCCAGCAGCTTTCTGGGGCAGGGTCATAATTCACCCCTCCACTTT. As protein: CASSFLGQGHNSPLHF. The V and J genes are TRBV7-2 and TRBJ1-6, with D perhaps matching TRBD1 (5 bases). Germline loops: CDR1 SGHTA, CDR2 FQGNSA. The ends were cut back, 3 bases at V and 5 bases at J, with 14 bases in the middle. This CDR3 contains 16 residues.